This T cell receptor (beta chain) originates from a study of cytomegalovirus exposure and HLA in healthy donors. Across the study: Most genotyped donors, over 70% of 350 to 500, had Caucasian-associated genetic ancestry.

Study-level results: Using a false discovery rate of 0.05, a later analysis showed that around 16,000 TCR beta sequences were associated with HLA alleles. Later work found that TCR association rates differed between HLA loci; DRB1 had the most and HLA-C the fewest.

Worth noting for this clone: The target antigen is unknown.

Amplification used 60 Vbeta primers and 13 Jbeta primers. Sequencing used immunoSEQ multiplex PCR; TCRdb keeps in-frame clones, though not all of them. The data hold 110,000 to 150,000 clones, with about 80% observed a single time. The receptor's source is a man aged 35-49 years in good health and CMV-seropositive. Input material: PBMCs.

In nucleotides, the CDR3 is TGTGCCGTCCGGGACTACTTGAACACCGGGGAGCTGTTTTTT. This sequence encodes CAVRDYLNTGELFF. This chain links TRBV6-6 with TRBJ2-2, with 7 bases aligning to TRBD2. This CDR3 has 14 residues. CDR1 is MNHNY, CDR2 SVGAGI, per germline (reference sequence). V shed 11 bases and J 1 base; nucleotides not matched to a gene: 7.